These 27 T cell receptor beta chains were all obtained from the same sample, sequenced in a study of spatial heterogeneity in lung cancer. Time point defined: sample taken at primary tumor resection. TCRdb passed the 5' RACE reads through MiXCR, listing each CDR3 protein once. The sample includes 2,600 or so distinct CDR3 sequences, 1.9% of them seen just once. Sequenced here: normal lung tissue next to the tumor, sampled at surgery. These receptors all come from a male donor with early-stage non-small cell lung cancer.

In its sample, this clonotype is medium-sized. The chain is built from TRBV5-8 and TRBJ2-3; 8 bases map to TRBD1. The ends lost 2 bases at V and 5 bases at J; junction bases unmatched: 7. CDR3 length equals 15 residues. CDR1 is SGHTS and CDR2 is YDEGEE in the germline V gene. The CDR3 region is CASSFRRGRGDTQYF. In DNA, the CDR3 is TGTGCCAGCAGCTTTCGCAGGGGGCGCGGAGATACGCAGTATTTT.

This clonotype is labeled medium-sized (0.01 to 0.1%). The V call is TRBV20-1, the J call TRBJ2-1, with 9 bases identical to TRBD2. The germline CDR1 and CDR2 sequences are DFQATT and SNEGSKA (reference sequence). This CDR3 has 16 residues. V gave up 1 base and J gave up 5 bases; unmatched junction bases: 9. The CDR3 protein is CSARVMRGGIDNEQFF. The CDR3 nucleotides read TGCAGTGCTAGAGTCATGCGGGGGGGCATCGACAATGAGCAGTTCTTC.

This clonotype is classed as medium-sized. The CDR3, as DNA: TGTGCCAGCAGTTTTAGTTCACGGGACACCGGGGAGCTGTTTTTT. Encoded protein: CASSFSSRDTGELFF. The genes are TRBV12-3 or TRBV12-4 and TRBJ2-2; D uncertain. This CDR3 has 15 amino acids. The V end lost 3 bases, the J end lost 3 bases, and 11 bases lay between the germline ends.

By share, this clonotype counts as medium-sized (0.01 to 0.1%). The rearrangement uses TRBV5-1 and TRBJ1-2; TRBD1 matches 8 bases. The V gene's germline CDR1 is SGHRS and CDR2 YFSETQ. V was pared by 0 bases and J by 7 bases, with 11 bases of the junction left unmatched. The CDR3 has 16 amino acids. The CDR3 loop is CASSLAGGQGDSGYTF. The CDR3 coding sequence is TGCGCCAGCAGCTTGGCCGGAGGACAGGGTGACAGTGGCTACACCTTC.

This clonotype is deemed medium-sized. This chain links TRBV20-1 with TRBJ2-5; D is ambiguous. V was trimmed by 6 bases and J by 8 bases, leaving 16 bases between them. Germline CDR1 DFQATT, CDR2 SNEGSKA (reference sequence). The CDR3 is 12 residues long. Written as DNA, the CDR3 is TGCAGTGCAACCTACGGGCCGGTAACCCAGTACTTC. Translating it yields CSATYGPVTQYF.

This clonotype came up many times. The V call is TRBV27, the J call TRBJ2-1, with 16 bases identical to TRBD2. The germline gives CDR1 MNHEY, CDR2 SMNVEV (reference sequence). This CDR3 has 17 amino acids. The J segment lost 9 bases and the V segment lost 4 bases, leaving 9 bases of the junction unmatched. The chain's CDR3 is CASSSGTSGGAGTEQFF. DNA for the CDR3: TGTGCCAGCAGTTCAGGGACTAGCGGGGGGGCAGGTACTGAGCAGTTCTTC.

This clonotype was seen at least ten times. The chain recombines TRBV6-5 with TRBJ1-1, with D uncertain. V was pared by 7 bases and J by 1 base, with 4 bases between. Germline assignment: CDR1 MNHEY and CDR2 SVGAGI. This CDR3 contains 11 residues. CDR3 bases: TGTGCCAGCACTAAGAACACTGAAGCTTTCTTT. Protein sequence: CASTKNTEAFF.

This clonotype counts as medium-sized (0.01 to 0.1%). This chain joins TRBV3-1 and TRBJ1-6; weak D call: TRBD1 (5 bases). The CDR3 is made up of 17 amino acids. V lost 3 bases and J lost 4, with 16 bases in between. Germline lookup yields CDR1 LGHDT and CDR2 YNNKEL (reference sequence). CDR3 coding DNA: TGTGCCAGCAGCCACGGCCAGGGTGGTGGGTATAATTCACCCCTCCACTTT. Its translation: CASSHGQGGGYNSPLHF.

In its sample, this clonotype is medium-sized (0.01 to 0.1%). CDR3 nucleotide sequence: TGTGCCAGCAGTGCCGGGGGCTACGAGCAGTACTTC. Its protein is CASSAGGYEQYF. The genes are TRBV6-5 and TRBJ2-7; perhaps TRBD2 as D (6 bases). V dropped 5 bases and J dropped 3 bases, with 8 bases sitting between them. This CDR3 spans 12 amino acids. The V gene's germline CDR1 is MNHEY and CDR2 SVGAGI.

This clonotype is termed medium-sized. The rearrangement links TRBV6-2 or TRBV6-3 to TRBJ2-1; D might be TRBD2 (5 bases). The CDR3 contains 13 residues. V lost 5 bases to trimming and J lost 3 bases, with 8 bases between them. Germline lookup yields CDR1 MNHEY and CDR2 SVGEGT. This CDR3 reads CASSLRDYNEQFF. DNA of the CDR3: TGTGCCAGCAGTCTCCGGGACTACAATGAGCAGTTCTTC.

This clonotype is deemed medium-sized. This sequence joins TRBV5-1 and TRBJ2-5, with no clear D. V was trimmed by 5 bases and J by 0 bases, leaving 8 bases between them. The CDR3 runs to 13 residues. Germline assignment: CDR1 SGHRS and CDR2 YFSETQ. CDR3 loop: CASRSANQETQYF. The DNA for the CDR3 is TGCGCCAGCAGGTCGGCGAACCAAGAGACCCAGTACTTC.

This clonotype was seen a handful of times. The chain joins TRBV10-3 to TRBJ1-2; unclear D gene. The CDR3 sequence is 17 residues long. CDR1 ENHRY and CDR2 SYGVKD come from the germline V gene. Trimming took off 3 bases at V and 5 bases at J, with 22 bases between the two ends. The CDR3: CAISDGGYGAGKYGYTF. The CDR3, as DNA: TGTGCCATCAGTGACGGAGGGTATGGAGCGGGCAAGTATGGCTACACCTTC.

By frequency in the sample, this clonotype is medium-sized. The rearrangement links TRBV12-3 or TRBV12-4 to TRBJ2-1; 10 bases match TRBD1. This CDR3 is built from 15 residues. Germline trimming cut 1 base from V and 6 bases from J; bases unmatched to any gene: 3. The CDR3 DNA reads TGTGCCAGCAGTTTAGGGACAGGGGGTTTCAATGAGCAGTTCTTC. Translated: CASSLGTGGFNEQFF.

This clonotype was detected ten times or more. The chain joins TRBV6-2 or TRBV6-3 to TRBJ1-2; D call uncertain. V dropped 0 bases and J dropped 12 bases, with 23 bases sitting between them. The length of the CDR3 is 16 residues. Germline CDR1 and CDR2: MNHEY and SVGEGT. Here the CDR3 reads CASSYSMSDVLSGDTF. DNA for the CDR3: TGTGCCAGCAGTTACTCGATGTCCGACGTGCTCAGCGGCGACACCTTC.

Relative to its sample, this clonotype is medium-sized (0.01 to 0.1%). The V and J genes are TRBV10-3 and TRBJ2-1; 7 nucleotides align to TRBD1. This CDR3 is built from 18 residues. Germline assignment: CDR1 ENHRY and CDR2 SYGVKD. Trimming took 4 bases from V and 2 from J; bases not matched to a gene: 14. The CDR3 DNA sequence: TGTGCCATCAGTGCCAGCCCCATAGGGGGCCTTACCTACAATGAGCAGTTCTTC. Amino acids: CAISASPIGGLTYNEQFF.

This clonotype rates as medium-sized (0.01 to 0.1%). With a much larger clone just one base away, this may be a read error. The chain couples TRBV29-1 to TRBJ1-2; TRBD1 matches 7 bases. CDR1 is SQVTM and CDR2 is ANQGSEA in the germline V gene. This CDR3 is built from 12 residues. The CDR3 region is CSVGSTGVGYNF. As DNA, the CDR3 is TGCAGCGTGGGGTCTACAGGGGTCGGCTACAACTTC.

This clonotype counts as large. J is TRBJ1-5 and V is TRBV27; 11 bases are a match to TRBD1. The CDR3 is 15 residues long. Germline CDR1 and CDR2: MNHEY and SMNVEV (reference sequence). V lost 2 bases and J lost 4; bases outside the gene matches: 1. This CDR3 reads CASSLGQGANQPQHF. The DNA of the CDR3 is TGTGCCAGCAGTTTAGGACAGGGGGCTAATCAGCCCCAGCATTTT.

This clonotype was observed at least ten times. V is TRBV6-6 and J is TRBJ2-3, with 9 positions matching TRBD2. V was pared by 2 bases and J by 5 bases, with 17 bases of the junction left unmatched. The CDR3 loop spans 19 amino acids. Per germline, CDR1 MNHNY and CDR2 SVGAGI (reference sequence). The CDR3 DNA follows: TGTGCCAGCAGTTACGGTGGCTTCGGGCGGGGGGGGAAATTAGATACGCAGTATTTT. Translated: CASSYGGFGRGGKLDTQYF.

The chain is built from TRBV4-2 and TRBJ2-5; 12 nucleotides agree with TRBD2. J was trimmed by 7 bases and V by 3 bases; bases with no gene match: 9. Germline loops: CDR1 LGHNA, CDR2 YNFKEQ. The CDR3 runs to 16 residues. Here the CDR3 reads CASSQTSGGGKGTQYF. The CDR3 bases are TGTGCCAGCAGCCAGACTAGCGGGGGCGGAAAAGGGACCCAGTACTTC.

By sample fraction, this clonotype is medium-sized. The chain is built from TRBV7-3 and TRBJ2-2; 8 positions match TRBD2. There are 15 residues in the CDR3. Trimming took 5 bases from V and 6 from J; bases not matched to a gene: 8. Per the germline V gene, CDR1 is SGHTA and CDR2 is FQGTGA. The CDR3 coding sequence is TGTGCCAGCAGCCCTAGCGGGCTAACGGCCGGGGAGCTGTTTTTT. Its protein is CASSPSGLTAGELFF.

This clonotype has at least ten counts. This chain uses TRBV7-6 with TRBJ2-7, with TRBD1 matching over 8 bases. Germline CDR1 and CDR2: SGHVS and FNYEAQ. With 2 bases clipped from V and 3 bases from J, the junction kept 3 bases outside the gene matches. The CDR3 sequence is 14 residues long. The CDR3 DNA reads TGTGCCAGCAGCTTACAGGGGGCGGGCTACGAGCAGTACTTC. Translated, it gives CASSLQGAGYEQYF.

This clonotype came up many times. CDR3 nucleotides: TGTGCCAGCAGTTACGCAGGCAATCAGCCCCAGCATTTT. Translated: CASSYAGNQPQHF. The chain employs TRBV6-2 or TRBV6-3 and TRBJ1-5; D is unresolved. The V end was cut by 2 bases, the J end by 2 bases, with 4 bases between. The CDR3 runs 13 residues. Germline assignment: CDR1 MNHEY and CDR2 SVGEGT.

By sample fraction, this clonotype is medium-sized. The chain employs TRBV2 and TRBJ2-1, with D perhaps matching TRBD1 or TRBD2 (6 bases each). From germline, CDR1 is SNHLY and CDR2 FYNNEI. The CDR3 spans 14 residues. Trimming cost V 4 bases and J 4 bases, with 11 bases left between them. The CDR3 sequence: CASSGGAVYNEQFF. The CDR3 nucleotides read TGTGCCAGCAGTGGGGGGGCGGTTTACAATGAGCAGTTCTTC.

This clonotype was recorded at least ten times. The V and J genes are TRBV28 and TRBJ2-5, with unresolved D. Germline-derived CDR1 and CDR2 are MDHEN and SYDVKM. CDR3 length: 13 amino acids. V dropped 6 bases and J dropped 4 bases, with 12 bases sitting between them. The CDR3 region is CASRWGPRETQYF. The DNA for the CDR3 is TGTGCCAGCAGGTGGGGTCCTCGAGAGACCCAGTACTTC.

Ten or more counts support this clonotype. J is TRBJ2-3 and V is TRBV7-3; possibly TRBD2 for D (7 bases). V was trimmed by 5 bases and J by 1 base, leaving 16 bases between them. The CDR3 covers 16 residues. The germline CDR1 and CDR2 sequences are SGHTA and FQGTGA. CDR3 sequence: CASSPSVGGRTDTQYF. The CDR3 nucleotides are TGTGCCAGCAGCCCTTCGGTGGGGGGGCGCACAGATACGCAGTATTTT.

Sample share makes this clonotype medium-sized (0.01 to 0.1%). V gene TRBV12-3 or TRBV12-4 combines with J gene TRBJ1-5; a possible D gene is TRBD1 (6 bases). CDR3 size: 16 residues. The ends were cut back, 1 base at V and 1 base at J, with 11 bases in the middle. In DNA form, the CDR3 reads TGTGCCAGCAGTTTAGAGGGGGGGCTGAGCAATCAGCCCCAGCATTTT. Translated, it gives CASSLEGGLSNQPQHF.

By frequency in the sample, this clonotype is medium-sized. The chain is built from TRBV7-2 and TRBJ1-2, with 8 bases fitting TRBD1. Germline V gene data show CDR1 as SGHTA and CDR2 as FQGNSA. The CDR3 spans 16 residues. V dropped 5 bases and J dropped 0; count of bases not matched to a gene: 8. The CDR3 DNA reads as TGTGCCAGCAGCCCTGGACAGGGAAGAGCTAACTATGGCTACACCTTC. It yields the protein CASSPGQGRANYGYTF.